The rows below give T cell receptor beta chains drawn from one sample of a study of blood T cell repertoires in COVID-19. Repertoires were generated with immunoSEQ multiplex PCR, while TCRdb's copy carries only in-frame clones and drops some. The profile covers around 120,000 clones, with 90% appearing a single time and about 1.9% taken by the ten largest. The sample taken for sequencing was peripheral blood. Every receptor here comes from a human donor with active COVID-19. The donor label of this sample is uncertain. Both conserved end residues are part of each CDR3. Each record gives: clone size, D gene, V gene, J gene, CDR3 protein, CDR3 DNA. A D gene is named only where the DNA matches it firmly. Clone sizes are given selectively: once, few, many, or a class where the clone is expanded.

once,.,TRBV3-1/TRBV3-2,TRBJ2-5,CASSQPPLETQYF,TGTGCCAGCAGCCAACCCCCTTTGGAGACCCAGTACTTC
.,.,TRBV14,TRBJ2-1,CASSQGSRFSYNEQFF,TGTGCCAGCAGCCAAGGTTCCAGGTTCTCCTACAATGAGCAGTTCTTC
.,TRBD1,TRBV9,TRBJ2-3,CASSVVPGGLADTQYF,TGTGCCAGCAGCGTAGTGCCAGGGGGTCTTGCAGATACGCAGTATTTT
.,TRBD1,TRBV11-3,TRBJ1-1,CASSRGGAGNTEAFF,TGTGCCAGCAGCCGAGGGGGCGCGGGGAACACTGAAGCTTTCTTT
.,.,TRBV3-1/TRBV3-2,TRBJ1-2,CASSQMAGTYYGYTF,TGTGCCAGCAGCCAAATGGCCGGGACTTACTATGGCTACACCTTC
once,.,TRBV21-1,TRBJ1-5,CASSNSRTGHQPQHF,TGTGCCAGCAGCAATTCCCGGACAGGGCATCAGCCCCAGCATTTT
.,TRBD1,TRBV4-2,TRBJ1-1,CASSQTGTGGYEAFF,TGTGCCAGCAGCCAAACCGGGACAGGGGGATATGAAGCTTTCTTT
.,.,TRBV10-3,TRBJ2-3,CATQGLGNTDTQYF,TGTGCCACCCAGGGTTTGGGGAACACAGATACGCAGTATTTT
.,TRBD2,TRBV10-3,TRBJ2-1,CAISAEGLANNEQFF,TGTGCCATCAGTGCCGAGGGACTAGCCAACAATGAGCAGTTCTTC
.,.,TRBV7-2,TRBJ2-7,CASSYEGLSSYEQYF,TGTGCCAGCAGCTACGAGGGACTGAGCTCCTACGAGCAGTACTTC
.,.,TRBV4-3,TRBJ1-3,CASSASQGSGNTIYF,TGCGCCAGCAGCGCTAGTCAGGGGAGCGGAAACACCATATATTTT
.,TRBD1,TRBV7-2,TRBJ2-2,CASSLGLLVRGTGELFF,TGTGCCAGCAGCTTAGGCTTGTTGGTCAGGGGGACCGGGGAGCTGTTTTTT
once,TRBD2,TRBV13,TRBJ2-1,CASSALVNLRTSGGEGNEQFF,TGTGCCAGCAGCGCCTTAGTTAATTTGAGAACTAGCGGGGGAGAGGGGAATGAGCAGTTCTTC
.,.,TRBV19,TRBJ2-6,CASSIDRSGANVLTF,TGTGCCAGTAGTATAGATAGATCTGGGGCCAACGTCCTGACTTTC
.,TRBD2,TRBV7-3,TRBJ2-3,CASSPGPSGSTTDTQYF,TGTGCCAGCAGCCCAGGGCCTAGCGGGAGCACCACAGATACGCAGTATTTT
.,TRBD1,TRBV9,TRBJ2-5,CASSTGQGPGGETQYF,TGTGCCAGCAGCACCGGACAGGGGCCGGGGGGAGAGACCCAGTACTTC
.,.,TRBV4-1,TRBJ1-3,CASSTDSYSGNTIYF,TGCGCCAGCAGCACGGACAGCTACTCTGGAAACACCATATATTTT
.,TRBD1,TRBV30,TRBJ2-2,CAWSLGQVNTGELFF,TGTGCCTGGAGCTTAGGACAGGTCAACACCGGGGAGCTGTTTTTT
once,TRBD1,TRBV19,TRBJ1-4,CASSLGFLGTDFNEKLFF,TGTGCCAGTAGCCTCGGTTTTCTGGGGACAGACTTTAATGAAAAACTGTTTTTT
.,.,TRBV2,TRBJ1-6,CASSEAGGGRVNSPLHF,TGTGCCAGCAGTGAAGCGGGGGGGGGACGGGTGAATTCACCCCTCCACTTT
.,TRBD2,TRBV7-9,TRBJ2-7,CASSSILAGATYEQYF,TGTGCCAGCAGCTCCATCCTAGCGGGGGCCACCTACGAGCAGTACTTC
.,TRBD1,TRBV6-5,TRBJ2-1,CASREGQGFYNEQFF,TGTGCCAGCAGAGAGGGACAGGGGTTCTACAATGAGCAGTTCTTC
.,TRBD1,TRBV11-3,TRBJ2-1,CASSLDSTGTGDEQFF,TGTGCCAGCAGCTTAGATTCGACCGGGACAGGGGACGAGCAGTTCTTC